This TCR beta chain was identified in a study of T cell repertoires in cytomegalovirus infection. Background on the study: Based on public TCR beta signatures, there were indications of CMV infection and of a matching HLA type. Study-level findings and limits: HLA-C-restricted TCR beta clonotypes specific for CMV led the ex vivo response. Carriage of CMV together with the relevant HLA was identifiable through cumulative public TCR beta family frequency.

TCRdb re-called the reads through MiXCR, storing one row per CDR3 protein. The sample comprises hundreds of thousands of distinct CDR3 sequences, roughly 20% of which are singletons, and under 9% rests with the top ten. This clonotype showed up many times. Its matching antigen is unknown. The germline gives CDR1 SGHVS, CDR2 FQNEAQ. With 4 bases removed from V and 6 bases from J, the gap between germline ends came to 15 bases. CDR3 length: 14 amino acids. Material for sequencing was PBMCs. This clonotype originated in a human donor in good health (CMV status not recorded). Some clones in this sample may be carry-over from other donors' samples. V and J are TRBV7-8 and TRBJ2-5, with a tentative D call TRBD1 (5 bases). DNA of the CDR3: TGTGCCAGCAGCTGGGGAACAGGATCAAAGACCCAGTACTTC. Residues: CASSWGTGSKTQYF.